This T cell receptor (beta chain) comes out of a study of CD8 T cells in ankylosing spondylitis. In this sample, this clonotype turned up many times. Its antigen is as yet unknown. TCRdb re-called the 5' RACE reads through MiXCR, storing one row per CDR3 protein. This table has around 130,000 distinct CDR3 sequences, 6% to 8.5% appearing once. Germline V gives CDR1 SNHLY, CDR2 FYNNEI. Trimming removed 6 bases from V and 4 bases from J; junction bases left unmatched: 5. This CDR3 is 15 amino acids long. General study points: As reported, disease-linked clones showed significant enrichment in matched ankylosing spondylitis synovial fluid.

The sample comprised blood, either unsorted or a sorted T cell fraction (not recorded which). The TCR comes from a male donor with ankylosing spondylitis or in good health (not recorded which). The chain recombines TRBV2 with TRBJ2-3, with 12 bases lining up with TRBD2. The CDR3 protein is CASRGRLAGADTQYF. In DNA form, the CDR3 reads TGTGCCAGCAGAGGAAGACTAGCGGGAGCAGATACGCAGTATTTT.